Described below is a single T cell receptor beta chain sequence and its context. Antigen specificity is unknown. This sample is drawn from a study of T cell repertoires in cytomegalovirus infection. Study-level information: CMV epitopes used comprised recently identified HLA-C-restricted ones and well-studied HLA-B-restricted ones. The public TCR beta signatures pointed to both CMV infection and matching HLA type. Overall study results and limits: Dominating the ex vivo response were HLA-C-restricted CMV-specific TCR beta clonotypes.

Each CDR3 protein gets one entry after TCRdb re-called the reads with MiXCR. The table has some 900,000 distinct CDR3 sequences, 30% to 35% seen once. Sequenced here: cultured CD8+ T cells from PBMCs, sampled from culture after CMV antigen stimulation. This TCR was sampled from a human donor in good health (CMV status not recorded). Some clones in this sample may be carry-over from other donors' samples.

The CDR3 spells CASSPEPAGVINTGELFF. As DNA, the CDR3 is TGTGCCAGCAGCCCCGAACCAGCGGGGGTAATTAACACCGGGGAGCTGTTTTTT. This chain links TRBV7-6 with TRBJ2-2, with 8 bases that match TRBD2. The V gene end was trimmed by 5 bases and the J gene end by 2 bases; junction bases not matched to a gene: 13. Germline loops: CDR1 SGHVS, CDR2 FNYEAQ. This CDR3 region has 18 residues.